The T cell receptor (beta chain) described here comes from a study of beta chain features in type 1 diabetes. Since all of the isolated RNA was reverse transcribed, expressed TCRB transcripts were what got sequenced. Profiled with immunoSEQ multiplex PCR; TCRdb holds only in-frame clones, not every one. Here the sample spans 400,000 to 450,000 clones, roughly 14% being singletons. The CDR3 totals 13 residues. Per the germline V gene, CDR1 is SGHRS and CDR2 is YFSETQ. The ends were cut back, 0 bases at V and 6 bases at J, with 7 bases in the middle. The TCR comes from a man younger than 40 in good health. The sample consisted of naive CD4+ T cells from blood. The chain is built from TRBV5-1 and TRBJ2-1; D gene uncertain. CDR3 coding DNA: TGCGCCAGCAGCTTGGGTGCTACCAATGAGCAGTTCTTC. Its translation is CASSLGATNEQFF.